This entry describes one T cell receptor (beta chain). Under the authors' procedure: Estimation of nucleated cell counts was performed using reference gene primer amplification. Data came from immunoSEQ multiplex PCR; TCRdb stores just in-frame clones and leaves some out. The V and J calls and clone size were taken over from that table, and D and trimming were inferred from the DNA. The sample has some 180,000 clones; 75% to 90% are singletons. After removal of 9 bases from V and 5 bases from J, the junction contained 11 bases not matched to a gene. CDR3 length: 14 amino acids. Germline CDR1 WNHNN, CDR2 SYGVQD (reference sequence). This specimen belongs to a study of blood T cell repertoires in COVID-19. Study overall: Italy, Spain and the United States were the sources of the convalescent and acute COVID-19 samples. PBMCs, B-cell-depleted T cells, or T cells were the source of the cDNA or gDNA that made up the material.

Sequencing was done on a sample of peripheral blood. This receptor was obtained from a woman aged 60-75 years with acute or convalescent COVID-19. The chain recombines TRBV10-1 with TRBJ1-1; 8 positions match TRBD1. The CDR3 nucleotides are TGCGCCAGGGGGTGTCAGGGGGCGAGGACTGAAGCTTTCTTT. Residues: CARGCQGARTEAFF.